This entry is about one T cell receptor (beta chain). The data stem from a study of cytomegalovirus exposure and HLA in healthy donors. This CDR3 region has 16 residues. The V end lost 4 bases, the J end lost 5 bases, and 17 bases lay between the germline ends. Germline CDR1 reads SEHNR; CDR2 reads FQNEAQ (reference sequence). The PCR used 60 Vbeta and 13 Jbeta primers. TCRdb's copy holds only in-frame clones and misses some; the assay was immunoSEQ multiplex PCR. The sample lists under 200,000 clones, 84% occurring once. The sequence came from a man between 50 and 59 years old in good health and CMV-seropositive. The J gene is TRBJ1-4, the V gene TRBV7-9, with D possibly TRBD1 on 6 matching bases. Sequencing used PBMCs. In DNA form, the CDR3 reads TGTGCCAGCAGCTCCCGGGACGCCGGGACAAATGAAAAACTGTTTTTT. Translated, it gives CASSSRDAGTNEKLFF.